Listed here is a single TCR beta chain. This sample was taken from a study of blood T cell repertoires in COVID-19. For recovered donors of Cohort 3, there were two negative PCRs, clearance, or symptom resolution. TCRdb's table, derived via immunoSEQ multiplex PCR, lists solely in-frame clones and lacks some. The sample contains 150,000 to 200,000 clones, around 82% of which appear only once. V shed 4 bases and J 1 base; nucleotides not matched to a gene: 6. The CDR3 has 16 residues. Germline CDR1 GTSNPN, CDR2 SVGIG (reference sequence). The receptor's source is a man in his sixties who had recovered from COVID-19. Sequencing input: PBMCs or T cells enriched from blood (not recorded which). The V and J genes are TRBV30 and TRBJ2-2, with 10 positions matching TRBD2. CDR3 amino acids: CAWILPSGGNTGELFF. In DNA form, the CDR3 reads TGTGCCTGGATTCTCCCTAGCGGGGGGAACACCGGGGAGCTGTTTTTT.